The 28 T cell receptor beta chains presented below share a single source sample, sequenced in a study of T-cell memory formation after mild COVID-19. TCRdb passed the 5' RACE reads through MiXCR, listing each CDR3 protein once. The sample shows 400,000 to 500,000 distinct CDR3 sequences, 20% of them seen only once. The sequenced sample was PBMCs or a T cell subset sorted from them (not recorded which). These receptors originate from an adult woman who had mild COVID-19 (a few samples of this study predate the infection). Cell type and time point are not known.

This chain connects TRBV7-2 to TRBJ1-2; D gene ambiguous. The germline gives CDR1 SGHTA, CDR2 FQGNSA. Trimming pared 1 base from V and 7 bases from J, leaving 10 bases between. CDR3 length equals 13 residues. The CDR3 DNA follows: TGTGCCAGCAGCTTAGAGCGGCTGGGTGGCTACACCTTC. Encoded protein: CASSLERLGGYTF.

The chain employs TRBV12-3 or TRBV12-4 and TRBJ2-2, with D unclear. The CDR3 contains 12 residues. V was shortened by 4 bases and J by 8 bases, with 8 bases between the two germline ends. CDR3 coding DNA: TGTGCCAGCAGTTCCTTCGGGGGGGAGCTGTTTTTT. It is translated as CASSSFGGELFF.

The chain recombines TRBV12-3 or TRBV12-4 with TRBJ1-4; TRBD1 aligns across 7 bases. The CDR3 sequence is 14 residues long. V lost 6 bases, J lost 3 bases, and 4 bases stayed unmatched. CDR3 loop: CASRQGLPNEKLFF. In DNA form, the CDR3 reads TGTGCCAGCAGACAGGGGTTGCCTAATGAAAAACTGTTTTTT.

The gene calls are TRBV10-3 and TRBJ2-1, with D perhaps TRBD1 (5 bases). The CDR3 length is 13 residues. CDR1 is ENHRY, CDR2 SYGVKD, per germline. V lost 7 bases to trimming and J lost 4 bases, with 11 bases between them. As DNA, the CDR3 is TGTGCCATCAAAGGGGCGACATACAATGAGCAGTTCTTC. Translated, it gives CAIKGATYNEQFF.

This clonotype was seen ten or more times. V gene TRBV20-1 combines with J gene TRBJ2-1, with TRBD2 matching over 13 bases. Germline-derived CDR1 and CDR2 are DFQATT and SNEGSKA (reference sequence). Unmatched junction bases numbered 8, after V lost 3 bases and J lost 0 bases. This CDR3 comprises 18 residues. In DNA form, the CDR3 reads TGCAGTGCTAGTGGACTAGCGGGAGTCCGAAGCTCCTACAATGAGCAGTTCTTC. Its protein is CSASGLAGVRSSYNEQFF.

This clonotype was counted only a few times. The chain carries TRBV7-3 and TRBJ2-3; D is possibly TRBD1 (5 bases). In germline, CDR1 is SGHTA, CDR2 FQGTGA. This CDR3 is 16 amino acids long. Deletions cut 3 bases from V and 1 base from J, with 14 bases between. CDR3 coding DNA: TGTGCCAGCAGCTTGGGGCACGCCCTTGGCACAGATACGCAGTATTTT. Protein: CASSLGHALGTDTQYF.

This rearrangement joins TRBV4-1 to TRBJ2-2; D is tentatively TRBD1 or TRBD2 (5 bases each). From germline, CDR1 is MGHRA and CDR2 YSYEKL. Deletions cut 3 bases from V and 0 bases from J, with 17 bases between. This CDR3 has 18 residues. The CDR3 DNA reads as TGCGCCAGCAGCCACAAAATCGGCTTGGGGGCGAACACCGGGGAGCTGTTTTTT. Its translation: CASSHKIGLGANTGELFF.

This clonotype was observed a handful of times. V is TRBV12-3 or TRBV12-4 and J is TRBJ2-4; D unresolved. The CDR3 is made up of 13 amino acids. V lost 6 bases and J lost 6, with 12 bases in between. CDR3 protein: CASRKISGNIQYF. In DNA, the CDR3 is TGTGCCAGCAGAAAAATTTCGGGAAACATTCAGTACTTC.

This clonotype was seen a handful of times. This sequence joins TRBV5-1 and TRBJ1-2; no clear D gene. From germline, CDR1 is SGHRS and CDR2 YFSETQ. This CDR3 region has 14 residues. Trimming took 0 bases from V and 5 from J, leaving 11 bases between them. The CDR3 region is CASSLAGEKYGYTF. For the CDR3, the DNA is TGCGCCAGCAGCTTGGCCGGAGAGAAGTATGGCTACACCTTC.

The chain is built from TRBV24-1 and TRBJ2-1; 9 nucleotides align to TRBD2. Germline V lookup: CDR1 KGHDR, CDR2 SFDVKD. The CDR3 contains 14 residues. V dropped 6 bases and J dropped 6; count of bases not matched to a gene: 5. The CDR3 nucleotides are TGTGCCACCAGTTCGAGCGGGGGGAGCAATGAGCAGTTCTTC. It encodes CATSSSGGSNEQFF.

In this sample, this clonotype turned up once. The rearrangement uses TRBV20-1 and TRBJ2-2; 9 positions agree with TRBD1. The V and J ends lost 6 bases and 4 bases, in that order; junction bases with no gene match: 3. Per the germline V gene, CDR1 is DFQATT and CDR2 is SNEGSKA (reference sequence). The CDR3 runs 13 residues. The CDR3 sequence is CSARTGATGELFF. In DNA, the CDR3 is TGCAGTGCAAGGACAGGGGCCACCGGGGAGCTGTTTTTT.

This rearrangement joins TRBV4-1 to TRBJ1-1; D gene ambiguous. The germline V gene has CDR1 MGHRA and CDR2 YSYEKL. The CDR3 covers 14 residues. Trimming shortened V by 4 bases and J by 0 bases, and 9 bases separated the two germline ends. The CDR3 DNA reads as TGCGCCAGCAGCCCCACATTCCTGAACACTGAAGCTTTCTTT. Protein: CASSPTFLNTEAFF.

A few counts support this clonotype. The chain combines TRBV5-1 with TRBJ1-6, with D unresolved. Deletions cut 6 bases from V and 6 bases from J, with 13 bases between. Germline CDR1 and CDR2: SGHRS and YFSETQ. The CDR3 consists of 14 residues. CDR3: CASKGSVLNSPLHF. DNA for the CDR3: TGCGCCAGCAAGGGCAGTGTCCTTAATTCACCCCTCCACTTT.

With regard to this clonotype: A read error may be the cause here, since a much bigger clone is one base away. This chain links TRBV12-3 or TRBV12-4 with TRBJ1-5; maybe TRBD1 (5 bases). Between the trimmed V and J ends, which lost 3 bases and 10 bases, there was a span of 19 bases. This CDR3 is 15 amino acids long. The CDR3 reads CASSFSVGGVHPQHF. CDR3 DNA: TGTGCCAGCAGTTTCTCTGTCGGGGGGGTGCATCCCCAGCATTTT.

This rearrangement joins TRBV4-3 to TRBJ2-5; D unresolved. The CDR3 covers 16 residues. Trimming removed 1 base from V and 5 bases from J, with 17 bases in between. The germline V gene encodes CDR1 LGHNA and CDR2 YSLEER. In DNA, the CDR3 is TGCGCCAGCAGCCAAGCTCTTAGTCGGTTGGCTGAGACCCAGTACTTC. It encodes CASSQALSRLAETQYF.

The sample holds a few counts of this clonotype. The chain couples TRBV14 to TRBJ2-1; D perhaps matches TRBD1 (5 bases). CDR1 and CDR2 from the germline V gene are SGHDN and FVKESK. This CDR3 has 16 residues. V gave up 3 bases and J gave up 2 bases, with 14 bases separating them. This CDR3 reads CASSHPTVITYNEQFF. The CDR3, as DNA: TGTGCCAGCAGCCACCCGACAGTTATTACCTACAATGAGCAGTTCTTC.

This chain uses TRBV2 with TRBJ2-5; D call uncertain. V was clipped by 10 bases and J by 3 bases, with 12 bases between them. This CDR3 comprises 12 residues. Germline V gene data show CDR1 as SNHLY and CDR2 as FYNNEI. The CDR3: CATTGSEETQYF. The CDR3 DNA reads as TGTGCCACTACCGGGTCAGAAGAGACCCAGTACTTC.

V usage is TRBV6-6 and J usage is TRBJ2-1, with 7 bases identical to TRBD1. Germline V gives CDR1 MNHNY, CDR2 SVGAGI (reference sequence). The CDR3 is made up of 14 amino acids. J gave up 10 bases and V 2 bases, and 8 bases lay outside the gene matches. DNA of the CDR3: TGTGCCAGCAGTTACCAGGGACAGCCGAAGGAGCAGTTCTTC. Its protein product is CASSYQGQPKEQFF.

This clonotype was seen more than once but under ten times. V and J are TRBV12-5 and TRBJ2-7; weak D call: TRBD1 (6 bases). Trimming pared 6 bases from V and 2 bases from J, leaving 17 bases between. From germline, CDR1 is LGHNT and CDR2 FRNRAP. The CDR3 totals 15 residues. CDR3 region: CASGQGPVGPYEQYF. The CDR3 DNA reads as TGTGCTAGTGGACAGGGACCCGTGGGTCCCTACGAGCAGTACTTC.

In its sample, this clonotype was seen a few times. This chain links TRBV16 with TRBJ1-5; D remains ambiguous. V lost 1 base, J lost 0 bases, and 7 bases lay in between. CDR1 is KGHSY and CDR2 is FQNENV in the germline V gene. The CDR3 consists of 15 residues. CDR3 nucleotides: TGTGCCAGCAGCCAATATGATTATAGCAATCAGCCCCAGCATTTT. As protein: CASSQYDYSNQPQHF.

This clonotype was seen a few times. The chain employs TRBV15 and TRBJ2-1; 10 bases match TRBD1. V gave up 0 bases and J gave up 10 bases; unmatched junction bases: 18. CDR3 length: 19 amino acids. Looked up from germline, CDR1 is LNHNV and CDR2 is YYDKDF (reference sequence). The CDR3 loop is CATSRDRDRGGARRPEQFF. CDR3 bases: TGTGCCACCAGCAGAGACCGGGACAGGGGTGGGGCCAGACGCCCGGAGCAGTTCTTC.

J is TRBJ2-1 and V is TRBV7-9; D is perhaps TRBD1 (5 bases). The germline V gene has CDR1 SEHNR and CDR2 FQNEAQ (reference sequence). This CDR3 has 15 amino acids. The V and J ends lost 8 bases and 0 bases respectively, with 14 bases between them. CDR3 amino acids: CASSGSQSSYNEQFF. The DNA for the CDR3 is TGTGCCAGCTCAGGGTCCCAAAGCTCCTACAATGAGCAGTTCTTC. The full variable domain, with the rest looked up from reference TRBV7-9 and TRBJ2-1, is DTGVSQNPRHKITKRGQNVTFRCDPISEHNRLYWYRQTLGQGPEFLTYFQNEAQLEKSRLLSDRFSAERPKGSFSTLEIQRTEQGDSAMYLCASSGSQSSYNEQFFGPGTRLTVL.

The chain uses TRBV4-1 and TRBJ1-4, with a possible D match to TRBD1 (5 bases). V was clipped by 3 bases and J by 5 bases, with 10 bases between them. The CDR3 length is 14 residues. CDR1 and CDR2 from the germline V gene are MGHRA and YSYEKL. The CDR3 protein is CASSHPTVNEKLFF. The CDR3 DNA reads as TGCGCCAGCAGCCACCCGACAGTAAATGAAAAACTGTTTTTT.

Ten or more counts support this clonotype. As DNA, the CDR3 is TGTGCCAGCAGCTTTGCAGCCACAGATACGCAGTATTTT. This translates into CASSFAATDTQYF. The V gene is TRBV7-2, the J gene TRBJ2-3; no reliable D call. This CDR3 is 13 amino acids long. Germline assignment: CDR1 SGHTA and CDR2 FQGNSA. V was pared by 3 bases and J by 2 bases, with 6 bases between.

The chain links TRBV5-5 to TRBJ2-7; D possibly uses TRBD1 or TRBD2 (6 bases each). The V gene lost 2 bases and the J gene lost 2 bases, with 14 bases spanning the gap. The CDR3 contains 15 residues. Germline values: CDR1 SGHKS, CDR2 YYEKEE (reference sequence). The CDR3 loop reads CASSLGGLAPYEQYF. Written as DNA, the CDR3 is TGTGCCAGCAGCTTAGGGGGGCTAGCCCCCTACGAGCAGTACTTC.

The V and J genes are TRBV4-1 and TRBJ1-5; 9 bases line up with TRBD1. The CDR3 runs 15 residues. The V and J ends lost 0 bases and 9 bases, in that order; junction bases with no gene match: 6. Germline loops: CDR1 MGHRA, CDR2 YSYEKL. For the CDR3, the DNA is TGCGCCAGCAGCCAAGATGGACAGGGGAGGCGGCCCCAGCATTTT. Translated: CASSQDGQGRRPQHF.

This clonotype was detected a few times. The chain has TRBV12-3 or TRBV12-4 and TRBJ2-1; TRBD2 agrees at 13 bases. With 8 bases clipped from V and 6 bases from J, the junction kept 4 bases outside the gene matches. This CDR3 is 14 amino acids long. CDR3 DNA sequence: TGTGCCAGCCGCCGGACTAGCGGGGGCAATGAGCAGTTCTTC. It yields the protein CASRRTSGGNEQFF.

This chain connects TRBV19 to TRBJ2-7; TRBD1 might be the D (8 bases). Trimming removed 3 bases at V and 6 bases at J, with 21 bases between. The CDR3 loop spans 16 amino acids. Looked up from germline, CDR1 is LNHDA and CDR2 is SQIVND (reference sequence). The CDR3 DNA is TGTGCCAGTAGTATTAGCCGGACAGGGAGGGTTCGCGAGCAGTACTTC. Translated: CASSISRTGRVREQYF.